These T cell receptor beta chains were read from a single sample in a study of beta chain features in type 1 diabetes. Generated by immunoSEQ multiplex PCR, the TCRdb table keeps only in-frame clones and is missing some. The sample lists around 250,000 clones; around an eighth were seen once. Sequenced sample: naive CD4+ T cells from blood. Receptor source: a woman between 35 and 50 years old in good health. Each CDR3 is given with its conserved first and last residue. D genes are given only for firm matches. Expanded clones are given a class, and other clones once, few, many or no size at all.

size	V	J	D	CDR3	DNA
few	TRBV5-1	TRBJ2-1	TRBD1	CASRPGTGNNEQFF	TGCGCCAGCAGACCCGGGACAGGGAACAATGAGCAGTTCTTC
.	TRBV7-2	TRBJ2-1	.	CASSLRDNEQFF	TGTGCCAGCAGCCTCCGGGACAATGAGCAGTTCTTC
.	TRBV27	TRBJ1-5	TRBD1	CASSSIRTGGFNQPQHF	TGTGCCAGCAGTTCCATTCGGACAGGGGGCTTCAATCAGCCCCAGCATTTT
.	TRBV9	TRBJ2-1	TRBD2	CASSVIDSGVYNEQFF	TGTGCCAGCAGCGTAATTGATAGCGGGGTTTACAATGAGCAGTTCTTC
.	TRBV4-1	TRBJ1-1	TRBD1	CASSQPGTVNTEAFF	TGCGCCAGCAGCCAACCCGGGACAGTGAACACTGAAGCTTTCTTT
few	TRBV7-9	TRBJ1-1	TRBD1	CASILSGQGFTEAFF	TGTGCCAGCATACTTTCGGGACAGGGCTTCACTGAAGCTTTCTTT
few	TRBV29-1	TRBJ1-4	TRBD1	CSVEADREGNEKLFF	TGCAGCGTTGAAGCCGACAGGGAAGGCAATGAAAAACTGTTTTTT
many	TRBV13	TRBJ2-1	TRBD1	CASSRAGTGQFF	TGTGCCAGCAGCCGGGCGGGGACAGGGCAGTTCTTC
few	TRBV4-3	TRBJ2-1	TRBD1	CASSQDPDTGEFF	TGCGCCAGCAGCCAAGATCCGGACACAGGGGAGTTCTTC
.	TRBV6-6	TRBJ1-5	TRBD1	CASSMDRANQPQHF	TGTGCCAGCAGTATGGACAGGGCCAATCAGCCCCAGCATTTT
few	TRBV2	TRBJ2-2	TRBD2	CASRRAGGNANTGELFF	TGTGCCAGCAGAAGAGCGGGGGGGAACGCGAACACCGGGGAGCTGTTTTTT
few	TRBV19	TRBJ2-6	TRBD2	CASSISSGGSGANVLTF	TGTGCCAGTAGTATCTCTAGCGGGGGCTCTGGGGCCAACGTCCTGACTTTC
.	TRBV2	TRBJ1-1	TRBD1	CASVGRTGVVTEAFF	TGTGCCAGCGTGGGGAGGACAGGGGTGGTCACTGAAGCTTTCTTT
.	TRBV6-1	TRBJ1-1	.	CANSSARGTEAFF	TGTGCCAACAGTTCGGCCAGGGGAACTGAAGCTTTCTTT
.	TRBV28	TRBJ2-7	.	CASSLSGPGGSYEQYF	TGTGCCAGCAGTTTAAGTGGACCCGGGGGCTCCTACGAGCAGTACTTC
.	TRBV25-1	TRBJ2-7	TRBD1	CASSEYGGTGTNEQYF	TGTGCCAGCAGTGAATACGGCGGGACAGGGACAAACGAGCAGTACTTC
few	TRBV6-5	TRBJ1-2	.	CASSYGLDRANYGYTF	TGTGCCAGCAGTTACGGTTTGGATCGGGCTAACTATGGCTACACCTTC
few	TRBV19	TRBJ2-1	TRBD2	CASSLLTGTSHNEQFF	TGTGCCAGTAGTTTACTTACCGGGACTAGCCACAATGAGCAGTTCTTC
.	TRBV4-3	TRBJ2-1	TRBD1	CASSQVRAGQGGEQFF	TGCGCCAGCAGCCAAGTGAGGGCGGGACAGGGCGGCGAGCAGTTCTTC
few	TRBV12-5	TRBJ2-2	.	CASGLGQGQGTGELFF	TGTGCTAGTGGTTTGGGTCAGGGGCAAGGCACCGGGGAGCTGTTTTTT
few	TRBV19	TRBJ2-3	.	CASSPGSGTQYF	TGTGCCAGTAGCCCAGGGTCCGGTACGCAGTATTTT
few	TRBV18	TRBJ1-1	.	CASSPADRMNTEAFF	TGTGCCAGCTCACCCGCGGACAGAATGAACACTGAAGCTTTCTTT
.	TRBV2	TRBJ2-6	TRBD2	CASVWGFAGDLSGANVLTF	TGTGCCAGCGTCTGGGGTTTCGCGGGGGACCTCTCTGGGGCCAACGTCCTGACTTTC
few	TRBV6-5	TRBJ1-2	TRBD1	CASSWGTGFSNYGYTF	TGTGCCAGCAGTTGGGGGACAGGGTTTTCTAACTATGGCTACACCTTC
.	TRBV18	TRBJ2-1	TRBD2	CASSRKAGGLSEQFF	TGTGCCAGCTCACGTAAAGCGGGGGGGCTCAGTGAGCAGTTCTTC